One and the same sample provided the 32 T cell receptor beta chains below, sequenced in a study of CD8+CD57+ T cells in acquired aplastic anemia. Both TCR beta VDJ combination and CDR3 sequence profiling were carried out. Genomic DNA was the template for this profiling. TCRdb reprocessed the reads via MiXCR and lists one record per CDR3 protein. Among around 150,000 distinct CDR3 sequences listed, roughly 45% were seen once. Material for sequencing was sorted CD4+, CD8+, or CD8+CD57+ T cells (not recorded which) from PBMCs. The receptors originated from a human donor in good health.

The rearrangement links TRBV20-1 to TRBJ2-7; D is tentatively TRBD1 or TRBD2 (6 bases each). In germline, CDR1 is DFQATT, CDR2 SNEGSKA (reference sequence). The V and J ends lost 0 bases and 5 bases respectively, with 14 bases between them. The CDR3 runs to 14 residues. CDR3 in DNA: TGCAGTGCTAGAGATAAGGGGGGCTACCACGAGCAGTACTTC. This gives the protein CSARDKGGYHEQYF.

This clonotype showed up just a few times. This CDR3 reads CASSVGMNTEAFF. The CDR3 DNA follows: TGTGCCAGCAGTGTCGGTATGAACACTGAAGCTTTCTTT. The chain links TRBV2 to TRBJ1-1; D is undetermined. Germline CDR1 and CDR2: SNHLY and FYNNEI. The CDR3 has 13 amino acids. V lost 4 bases, J lost 0 bases, and 6 bases lay in between.

This clonotype was seen ten or more times. The rearrangement links TRBV11-2 to TRBJ1-2, with a tentative D call TRBD1 (5 bases). This CDR3 comprises 17 residues. V shed 1 base and J shed 3 bases, with 18 bases lying between them. CDR1 SGHAT and CDR2 FQNNGV come from the germline V gene. The DNA of the CDR3 is TGTGCCAGCAGCTTAGTTCCTAGACAGTTCGCATACTATGGCTACACCTTC. Encoded protein: CASSLVPRQFAYYGYTF.

The table lists this clonotype with a count of one. The chain combines TRBV25-1 with TRBJ2-3; perhaps TRBD2 as D (7 bases). The CDR3 is made up of 13 amino acids. The V end lost 6 bases, the J end lost 11 bases, and 18 bases lay between the germline ends. From germline, CDR1 is MGHDK and CDR2 SYGVNS. CDR3 residues: CASSFSGGNEQYF. The CDR3 nucleotides read TGTGCCAGCAGCTTCTCGGGGGGCAATGAGCAGTATTTT.

This rearrangement joins TRBV7-2 to TRBJ2-5, with a weak D call TRBD2 (6 bases). Germline CDR1 reads SGHTA; CDR2 reads FQGNSA. This CDR3 has 15 amino acids. V lost 5 bases and J lost 2, with 15 bases in between. Here the CDR3 reads CASSLFAGPQETQYF. CDR3 nucleotide sequence: TGTGCCAGCAGCCTCTTTGCGGGGCCGCAAGAGACCCAGTACTTC.

This clonotype occurred once. J is TRBJ2-7 and V is TRBV29-1, with D unresolved. The CDR3 runs 12 residues. Trimming left V 4 bases short and J 0 bases short, with 7 bases between. The germline V gene encodes CDR1 SQVTM and CDR2 ANQGSEA. DNA of the CDR3: TGCAGCGTTGGCGTCACCTCCTACGAGCAGTACTTC. Translation gives CSVGVTSYEQYF.

This chain uses TRBV20-1 with TRBJ2-7; weak D call: TRBD2 (6 bases). The CDR3 is 13 residues long. V dropped 6 bases and J dropped 6 bases, with 18 bases sitting between them. In germline, CDR1 is DFQATT, CDR2 SNEGSKA (reference sequence). The CDR3 spells CSARGKGFGEQYF. In nucleotides, the CDR3 is TGCAGTGCCCGGGGGAAAGGATTCGGCGAGCAGTACTTC.

This clonotype was counted only a few times. This chain joins TRBV2 and TRBJ1-6, with 7 bases identical to TRBD1. The length of the CDR3 is 14 residues. V lost 6 bases, J lost 9 bases, and 8 bases stayed unmatched. CDR1 is SNHLY, CDR2 FYNNEI, per germline. The CDR3 bases are TGTGCCAGCAGGGGCGGGACAGTGGGTTCACCCCTCCACTTT. Translated, it gives CASRGGTVGSPLHF.

This chain joins TRBV7-3 and TRBJ1-1, with D possibly matching TRBD1 (5 bases). CDR1 is SGHTA and CDR2 is FQGTGA in the germline V gene. V lost 0 bases and J 2 bases, leaving 13 bases between the germline ends. This CDR3 region has 16 residues. CDR3 in amino acids: CASSLTPPGRNTEAFF. CDR3 sequence (DNA): TGTGCCAGCAGCTTAACCCCCCCGGGGCGCAACACTGAAGCTTTCTTT.

The chain employs TRBV6-4 and TRBJ2-1; D remains ambiguous. V was pared by 0 bases and J by 7 bases, with 10 bases between. This CDR3 contains 14 residues. CDR1 is MRHNA, CDR2 SNTAGT, per germline. CDR3: CASSDSSENNEQFF. The CDR3 bases are TGTGCCAGCAGTGACTCGTCGGAGAATAATGAGCAGTTCTTC.

This clonotype was picked up many times. The rearrangement joins TRBV18 to TRBJ1-1; no reliable D call. V was shortened by 2 bases and J by 4 bases, with 8 bases between the two germline ends. Germline V gene lookup returns CDR1 KGHSH and CDR2 LQKENI. The CDR3 has 13 amino acids. The CDR3 region is CASSPTGATEAFF. DNA of the CDR3: TGTGCCAGCTCACCAACGGGAGCCACTGAAGCTTTCTTT.

This chain uses TRBV2 with TRBJ2-7, with 10 bases aligning to TRBD1. The CDR3 consists of 14 residues. CDR1 and CDR2 from the germline V gene are SNHLY and FYNNEI. V lost 1 base and J lost 5; bases outside the gene matches: 2. CDR3 coding DNA: TGTGCCAGCAGTGAAGAAGGGACAGGGGACGAGCAGTACTTC. Its translation is CASSEEGTGDEQYF.

This sequence joins TRBV20-1 and TRBJ2-5; possible D gene TRBD2, 6 bases. From germline, CDR1 is DFQATT and CDR2 SNEGSKA (reference sequence). The CDR3 has 17 residues. The ends were cut back, 1 base at V and 1 base at J, with 19 bases in the middle. CDR3 sequence reads: CSARGSELVGGQETQYF. The CDR3 nucleotides read TGCAGTGCTAGAGGGTCAGAGCTTGTGGGGGGCCAAGAGACCCAGTACTTC.

The rearrangement uses TRBV11-2 and TRBJ2-1, with 8 bases fitting TRBD1. The ends lost 3 bases at V and 8 bases at J; junction bases unmatched: 9. In germline, CDR1 is SGHAT, CDR2 FQNNGV. CDR3 size: 15 residues. CDR3 residues: CASSFDRDRHYEQFF. The CDR3 DNA is TGTGCCAGCAGCTTCGACCGGGACAGGCACTATGAGCAGTTCTTC.

This clonotype came up many times. The CDR3 spells CASSEVRGETQYF. CDR3 coding DNA: TGTGCCAGCAGTGAGGTCAGGGGAGAGACCCAGTACTTC. The chain links TRBV2 to TRBJ2-5, with D tentatively TRBD1 (6 bases). V lost 3 bases and J lost 4, with 9 bases in between. The CDR3 totals 13 residues. Germline loops: CDR1 SNHLY, CDR2 FYNNEI.

This clonotype was recorded at least ten times. V gene TRBV12-3 or TRBV12-4 combines with J gene TRBJ1-6, with D tentatively TRBD1 (5 bases). Trimming took off 2 bases at V and 7 bases at J, with 12 bases between the two ends. This CDR3 has 15 amino acids. The CDR3 coding sequence is TGTGCCAGCAGTTTATTAGGGACGAGGAATTCACCCCTCCACTTT. Protein: CASSLLGTRNSPLHF.

This rearrangement joins TRBV24-1 to TRBJ1-2, with a tentative D call TRBD1 (5 bases). V lost 3 bases, J lost 2 bases, and 15 bases lay in between. The CDR3 runs 16 residues. Per the germline V gene, CDR1 is KGHDR and CDR2 is SFDVKD. The CDR3 DNA reads TGTGCCACCAGTGATCCTTCGGGAGGGGTAAACTATGGCTACACCTTC. Encoded protein: CATSDPSGGVNYGYTF.

This clonotype was seen repeatedly, ten times or more. The rearrangement links TRBV29-1 to TRBJ1-1; perhaps TRBD1 as D (5 bases). Germline CDR1 reads SQVTM; CDR2 reads ANQGSEA. The CDR3 runs to 13 residues. With 4 bases removed from V and 5 bases from J, the gap between germline ends came to 14 bases. In nucleotides, the CDR3 is TGCAGCGTTGTGGTCAGGGCGGGGACTGAAGCTTTCTTT. Amino acid sequence: CSVVVRAGTEAFF.

The chain employs TRBV6-2 or TRBV6-3 and TRBJ1-6; D is perhaps TRBD1 (5 bases). Trimming stripped 8 bases from V and 9 bases from J, with 5 bases between. The CDR3 is made up of 10 amino acids. Germline lookup yields CDR1 MNHEY and CDR2 SVGEGT. The CDR3 loop is CASGGSPLHF. CDR3 DNA: TGTGCCAGCGGGGGTTCACCCCTCCACTTT.

This clonotype was picked up many times. CDR3 residues: CASSQGQGSEKLFF. The CDR3 region has the DNA TGCGCCAGCAGCCAGGGACAGGGTAGTGAAAAACTGTTTTTT. This rearrangement joins TRBV4-1 to TRBJ1-4, with 9 nucleotides matching TRBD1. From germline, CDR1 is MGHRA and CDR2 YSYEKL. The junction had 3 bases not matched to a gene; V was cut back by 3 bases and J by 7 bases. The CDR3 runs 14 residues.

Details on this clonotype: The CDR3 carries no conserved terminal phenylalanine or tryptophan, so it likely arises from a read error. The rearrangement joins TRBV7-3 to TRBJ2-5; unclear D gene. Looked up from germline, CDR1 is SGHTA and CDR2 is FQGTGA. The CDR3 runs to 11 residues. The V and J ends lost 3 bases and 2 bases respectively, with 1 base between them. CDR3 nucleotides: TGTGCCAGCAGCTTTCAAGAGACCCAGTACCTC. The encoded protein is CASSFQETQYL.

This clonotype was seen repeatedly, ten times or more. This chain connects TRBV7-9 to TRBJ2-3; 9 bases map to TRBD2. CDR3 length equals 15 residues. The V segment lost 6 bases and the J segment 7 bases; nucleotides outside the gene matches: 11. Germline V gene data show CDR1 as SEHNR and CDR2 as FQNEAQ (reference sequence). This chain's CDR3 is CASSWAGGPENTQYF. In nucleotides, the CDR3 is TGTGCCAGCAGTTGGGCGGGAGGGCCGGAGAATACGCAGTATTTT.

The chain recombines TRBV11-2 with TRBJ2-1; D could derive from TRBD1 or TRBD2 (5 bases each). The CDR3 runs to 16 residues. Deletions cut 1 base from V and 1 base from J, with 11 bases between. CDR1 SGHAT and CDR2 FQNNGV come from the germline V gene. Here the CDR3 DNA reads TGTGCCAGCAGCTTAGGAGGGGCTCAATCCTACAATGAGCAGTTCTTC. Residues: CASSLGGAQSYNEQFF.

CDR3 DNA sequence: TGCAGCGTTGGAGGCCCAGGGCAGGGGGCCGACGAGCAGTACTTC. This translates into CSVGGPGQGADEQYF. V gene TRBV29-1 combines with J gene TRBJ2-7, with 8 bases lining up with TRBD1. The CDR3 consists of 15 residues. Germline V CDR1 and CDR2: SQVTM, ANQGSEA. The V gene end was trimmed by 4 bases and the J gene end by 5 bases; junction bases not matched to a gene: 13.

CDR3 sequence reads: CASSWDRGNTIYF. The CDR3 DNA sequence: TGTGCCAGCAGTTGGGACCGCGGAAACACCATATATTTT. The chain uses TRBV7-3 and TRBJ1-3; maybe TRBD1 (5 bases). Germline CDR1 reads SGHTA; CDR2 reads FQGTGA. V was pared by 6 bases and J by 4 bases, with 10 bases between. The length of the CDR3 is 13 residues.

In this sample, this clonotype turned up many times. The chain uses TRBV12-3 or TRBV12-4 and TRBJ2-1; 8 positions agree with TRBD1. CDR3 length: 14 residues. Germline trimming cut 4 bases from V and 4 bases from J; bases unmatched to any gene: 3. The CDR3 DNA sequence: TGTGCCAGCAGTTCCCGGGACAGGTACAATGAGCAGTTCTTC. Translating gives CASSSRDRYNEQFF.

V gene TRBV2 combines with J gene TRBJ2-1; 7 nucleotides match TRBD2. Germline lookup yields CDR1 SNHLY and CDR2 FYNNEI. CDR3 length: 14 residues. Unmatched junction bases numbered 6, after V lost 4 bases and J lost 6 bases. The CDR3 DNA reads TGTGCCAGCAGTGGGACTAGGTCGTCCAATGAGCAGTTCTTC. This encodes CASSGTRSSNEQFF.

The chain uses TRBV9 and TRBJ1-6; D ambiguous. Germline loops: CDR1 SGDLS, CDR2 YYNGEE. With 3 bases removed from V and 7 bases from J, the gap between germline ends came to 17 bases. The CDR3 totals 16 residues. The CDR3 DNA reads as TGTGCCAGCAGCGCCGAGGGAACAGCCTTAAATTCACCCCTCCACTTT. Its translation: CASSAEGTALNSPLHF.

This chain links TRBV10-3 with TRBJ2-3; D is uncertain. V shed 4 bases and J shed 12 bases, with 14 bases lying between them. The germline gives CDR1 ENHRY, CDR2 SYGVKD. The CDR3 is 12 amino acids. The CDR3 DNA reads as TGTGCCATCAGTGGGGCCGACTCGGCTCAGTATTTT. It translates to CAISGADSAQYF.

The CDR3 nucleotides read TGCGCCAGCAGCCTAGCCCAGGGAAATCACGGGGAGCTGTTTTTT. Protein sequence: CASSLAQGNHGELFF. J is TRBJ2-2 and V is TRBV5-1; D may match TRBD1 or TRBD2 (5 bases each). The germline V and J ends were trimmed by 4 bases and 7 bases, with 17 bases remaining between them. CDR1 SGHRS and CDR2 YFSETQ come from the germline V gene. There are 15 residues in the CDR3.

This clonotype appeared a single time. The V call is TRBV15, the J call TRBJ2-5; weak D call: TRBD1 (6 bases). The germline CDR1 and CDR2 sequences are LNHNV and YYDKDF (reference sequence). V was shortened by 5 bases and J by 2 bases, with 12 bases between the two germline ends. The CDR3 totals 14 residues. CDR3 region: CATSPGARQETQYF. The CDR3 nucleotides are TGTGCCACCAGCCCAGGGGCTCGTCAAGAGACCCAGTACTTC.

This clonotype was recorded at least ten times. The chain employs TRBV12-3 or TRBV12-4 and TRBJ2-1; D possibly corresponds to TRBD1 (6 bases). This CDR3 contains 13 residues. V was trimmed by 5 bases and J by 7 bases, leaving 12 bases between them. Written as DNA, the CDR3 is TGTGCCAGCAGTCTACAGGGTTGGAATGAGCAGTTCTTC. Protein sequence: CASSLQGWNEQFF.